The 4 T cell receptor beta chains given below trace back to one sample, sequenced in a study of T cell responses to AZD1222 COVID-19 vaccine. Generated by immunoSEQ multiplex PCR, the TCRdb table keeps only in-frame clones and is missing some. The sample includes more than 150,000 clones, about 90% of them seen just once. Sequencing was performed on peripheral blood, taken 28 days after the second AZD1222 dose. These receptors were taken from an adult who received the AZD1222 COVID-19 vaccine.

This chain uses TRBV5-1 with TRBJ2-2; D perhaps matches TRBD1 (6 bases). Per the germline V gene, CDR1 is SGHRS and CDR2 is YFSETQ. This CDR3 contains 16 residues. V lost 4 bases and J lost 1, with 14 bases in between. CDR3 amino acids: CASSLDRPGNTGELFF. In nucleotides, the CDR3 is TGCGCCAGCAGCCTCGACAGGCCGGGGAACACCGGGGAGCTGTTTTTT.

The rearrangement joins TRBV14 to TRBJ2-5; no clear D. V lost 1 base and J 2 bases, leaving 14 bases between the germline ends. Germline lookup yields CDR1 SGHDN and CDR2 FVKESK. This CDR3 contains 16 residues. CDR3 DNA sequence: TGTGCCAGCAGCCAAGTTTGGCCAGACATACAAGAGACCCAGTACTTC. Residues: CASSQVWPDIQETQYF.

This chain links TRBV4-2 with TRBJ2-1; 10 nucleotides agree with TRBD2. Germline CDR1 LGHNA, CDR2 YNFKEQ. The CDR3 runs to 17 residues. V trimming: 3 bases; J trimming: 8 bases; junction bases outside the gene matches: 13. CDR3 sequence: CASSQRAAGGPSDEQFF. CDR3 sequence (DNA): TGTGCCAGCAGCCAGAGGGCAGCGGGGGGGCCGTCCGATGAGCAGTTCTTC.

The V and J genes are TRBV6-5 and TRBJ1-2; D might be TRBD1 (5 bases). The germline gives CDR1 MNHEY, CDR2 SVGAGI. CDR3 length: 13 residues. V was shortened by 6 bases and J by 5 bases, with 13 bases between the two germline ends. The CDR3 region has the DNA TGTGCCAGCAGACCCGACGGACATTATGGCTACACCTTC. Amino acids: CASRPDGHYGYTF.